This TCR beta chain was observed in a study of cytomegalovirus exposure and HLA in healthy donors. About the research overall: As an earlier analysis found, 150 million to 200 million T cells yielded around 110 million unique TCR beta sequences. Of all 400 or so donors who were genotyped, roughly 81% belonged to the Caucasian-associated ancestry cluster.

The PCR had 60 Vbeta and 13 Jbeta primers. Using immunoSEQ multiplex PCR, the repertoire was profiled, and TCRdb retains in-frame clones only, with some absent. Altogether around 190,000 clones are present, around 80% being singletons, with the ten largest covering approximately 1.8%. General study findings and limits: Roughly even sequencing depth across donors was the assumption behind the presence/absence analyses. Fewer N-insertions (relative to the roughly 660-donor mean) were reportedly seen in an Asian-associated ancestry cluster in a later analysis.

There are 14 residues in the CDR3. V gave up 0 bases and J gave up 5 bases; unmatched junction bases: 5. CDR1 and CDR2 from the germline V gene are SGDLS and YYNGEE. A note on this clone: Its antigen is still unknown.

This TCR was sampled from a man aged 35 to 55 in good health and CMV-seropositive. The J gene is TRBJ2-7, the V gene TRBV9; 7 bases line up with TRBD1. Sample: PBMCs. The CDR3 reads CASSVGGGFDEQYF. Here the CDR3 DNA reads TGTGCCAGCAGCGTAGGAGGGGGCTTCGACGAGCAGTACTTC.